This T cell receptor (beta chain) was captured by sequencing in a study of T-cell reconstitution after alpha-beta-depleted transplantation in children. Study-level points and caveats: Roughly two months post-transplant, alpha-beta T cells reportedly originated from several hundred graft clones that had expanded. Newly generated T cells supplied most T-cell counts and diversity one year post-transplant. Surviving recipient T cells and thymic progenitors accounted for the high day-60 TCRbeta diversity observed in some patients.

This clonotype was detected a few times. The antigen remains unidentified. The germline V and J ends were trimmed by 6 bases and 0 bases, with 12 bases remaining between them. This CDR3 has 14 residues. CDR1 is MNHEY and CDR2 is SMNVEV in the germline V gene (reference sequence). This sample's TCRbeta library carried unique molecular identifier barcodes. One entry per CDR3 protein, called by TCRdb with MiXCR from the PCR reads. The sample yields a few hundred thousand distinct CDR3 sequences, roughly a quarter seen once. The sequencing here drew on PBMCs, mostly from graft donor cells, taken 360 days after TCRalphabeta/CD19-depleted stem cell transplant. The chain links TRBV27 to TRBJ2-7; D assignment may be TRBD1 or TRBD2 (5 bases each). The clonotype comes from a female patient aged 2 to 10 who had a stem cell transplant for congenital amegakaryocytic thrombocytopenia, so the T cells may come from the graft donor. In DNA form, the CDR3 reads TGTGCCAGCAGCCCCCGGGACCTCTCCTACGAGCAGTACTTC. This sequence encodes CASSPRDLSYEQYF.